Listed below are T cell receptor beta chains from one sample, sequenced in a study of early T cells in non-severe SARS-CoV-2 infection. TCRdb passed the 5' RACE reads through MiXCR, listing each CDR3 protein once. Among 68,000 or so distinct CDR3 sequences, 11% were seen once, and the ten largest hold 6.4%. Specimen: whole blood. These receptors were taken from an adult who was a healthcare worker with PCR-confirmed SARS-CoV-2 infection or an uninfected control (not recorded which). The CDR3 runs from the conserved cysteine through the conserved F or W. D genes are given only for firm matches. Some rows mark clone size as missing; the rest say once, few, many or name a class of expanded clone.

clone size	D gene	J gene	V gene	CDR3 DNA	CDR3 protein
many	-	TRBJ1-1	TRBV25-1	TGTGCCAGCAGCTTGGGCGGCCCTGAAGCTTTCTTT	CASSLGGPEAFF
many	-	TRBJ2-1	TRBV7-2	TGTGCCAGCAGCTTAGACTCGGGATTACCTTACAATGAGCAGTTCTTC	CASSLDSGLPYNEQFF
many	TRBD1	TRBJ2-2	TRBV11-3	TGTGCCAGCAGCTTGACAGGGGTTAACACCGGGGAGCTGTTTTTT	CASSLTGVNTGELFF
many	-	TRBJ2-7	TRBV7-8	TGTGCCAGCAGCTTAACCGGGACGTACTACGAGCAGTACTTC	CASSLTGTYYEQYF
many	-	TRBJ2-3	TRBV29-1	TGCAGCGTTGTCCAGGATAATACGCAGTATTTT	CSVVQDNTQYF
-	-	TRBJ1-5	TRBV7-9	TGTGCCAGCAGGCGTGGGAATCAGCCCCAGCATTTT	CASRRGNQPQHF
-	-	TRBJ1-2	TRBV12-3/TRBV12-4	TGTGCCAGCAGTAACAGGCTAAACTATGGCTACACCTTC	CASSNRLNYGYTF
few	-	TRBJ2-5	TRBV11-2	TGTGCCAGCAGCCGAAGGGGGGCGGCCCGGGAGACCCAGTACTTC	CASSRRGAARETQYF
-	-	TRBJ2-1	TRBV30	TGTGCCTACAGTTTGTCACGGGTTCCGTCGATAAATGAGCAGTTCTTC	CAYSLSRVPSINEQFF
-	-	TRBJ2-1	TRBV7-9	TGTGCCAGCAGCCCCGGCCAAGGGAGCTCCTACAATGAGCAGTTCTTC	CASSPGQGSSYNEQFF
-	-	TRBJ2-6	TRBV19	TGTGCCAGTAGTATTTCGTCTCTTGGGGCCAACGTCCTGACTTTC	CASSISSLGANVLTF
few	TRBD1	TRBJ1-5	TRBV7-9	TGTGCCAGCAGCCAGACAGGGAACGGCAATCAGCCCCAGCATTTT	CASSQTGNGNQPQHF
many	-	TRBJ2-7	TRBV20-1	TGCAGTGCGAGCGGACAGTCCCCACTCGGCGAGCAGTACTTC	CSASGQSPLGEQYF
few	-	TRBJ2-7	TRBV29-1	TGCAGCGTTCAGGGGGGGAACGAGCAGTACTTC	CSVQGGNEQYF
-	TRBD1	TRBJ1-1	TRBV10-3	TGTGCCATCAGACCGGGACAGGGGCGATACCCAGGAAACACTGAAGCTTTCTTT	CAIRPGQGRYPGNTEAFF
-	-	TRBJ2-7	TRBV6-6	TGTGCCAGCAGAAAGGGGCGGGCGTCCTCCTACGAGCAGTACTTC	CASRKGRASSYEQYF
few	-	TRBJ2-1	TRBV30	TGTGCCTGGAGTGTATCCACAGGGGAGCAGTTCTTC	CAWSVSTGEQFF
many	-	TRBJ2-2	TRBV4-1	TGCGCCAGCAGAGATGTGGGACTGAGGAACACCGGGGAGCTGTTTTTT	CASRDVGLRNTGELFF
-	TRBD2	TRBJ2-6	TRBV27	TGTGCCAGCAGTTTGGGACTAGCGAGGTCTGGGGCCAACGTCCTGACTTTC	CASSLGLARSGANVLTF
few	TRBD1	TRBJ2-7	TRBV18	TGTGCCAGCTCACTCGGGACAGGCGAGCAGTACTTC	CASSLGTGEQYF
-	TRBD2	TRBJ2-7	TRBV28	TGTGCCAGTACTAGCGGGTTCTACGAGCAGTACTTC	CASTSGFYEQYF
-	TRBD1	TRBJ2-7	TRBV6-5	TGTGCCAGCAGTTACTTCGGACAGGGTGTGGGCGAGCAGTACTTC	CASSYFGQGVGEQYF
few	-	TRBJ2-5	TRBV18	TGTGCCAGCTCCCAGGGACGTAAAGAGACCCAGTACTTC	CASSQGRKETQYF
-	TRBD2	TRBJ2-1	TRBV6-6	TGTGCTAGCAGTTACTCGAGGCTAGCGGACGGGGGGGCCTACAATGAGCAGTTCTTC	CASSYSRLADGGAYNEQFF
many	TRBD2	TRBJ2-2	TRBV4-1	TGCGCCAGCAGCCCCGGCTCACTAGCGGGAGGGCCAACCGGGGAGCTGTTTTTT	CASSPGSLAGGPTGELFF
-	-	TRBJ2-1	TRBV19	TGTGCCAGTAGTCCCGGGTCGCGCAGGCCCTACAATGAGCAGTTCTTC	CASSPGSRRPYNEQFF
-	-	TRBJ2-5	TRBV27	TGTGCCAGCAGCGCATCCCCTTGGGTAGGGGGGCCGGAGACCCAGTACTTC	CASSASPWVGGPETQYF
once	-	TRBJ2-7	TRBV4-1	TGCGCCAGCAGCCAAGGGGAGAGCTCCTACGAGCAGTACTTC	CASSQGESSYEQYF
few	-	TRBJ2-1	TRBV5-1	TGCGCCAGCAGCCGGGACCACTTAAATGAGCAGTTCTTC	CASSRDHLNEQFF
-	-	TRBJ2-7	TRBV7-9	TGTGCCAGCAGCAGAGGGGCAAGCTTCTACGAGCAGTACTTC	CASSRGASFYEQYF
-	TRBD2	TRBJ2-7	TRBV27	TGTGCCAGCAAGCGGGAGGGCTATGTCTACGAGCAGTACTTC	CASKREGYVYEQYF
many	TRBD2	TRBJ2-1	TRBV6-1	TGTGCCAGCAGTGAGACTAGCGGGAGTTTCGATGAGCAGTTCTTC	CASSETSGSFDEQFF
-	-	TRBJ2-7	TRBV7-4	TGTGCCAGCAGCTCTTCGCTCCCCGAGCAGTACTTC	CASSSSLPEQYF
-	TRBD1	TRBJ1-6	TRBV4-1	TGCGCCAGCAGCGCACACAGCAGGGGGCAGATCTCACCCCTCCACTTT	CASSAHSRGQISPLHF
many	-	TRBJ2-2	TRBV28	TGTGCCAGCAGGGGGACCAACACCGGGGAGCTGTTTTTT	CASRGTNTGELFF
-	-	TRBJ1-3	TRBV4-1	TGCGCCAGCAGCCAAGATAACGATGGTGGAAACACCATATATTTT	CASSQDNDGGNTIYF
-	TRBD2	TRBJ2-7	TRBV5-1	TGCGCCAGCAGCTTGGTCCGCCTAGCGGGAGTTTACGAGCAGTACTTC	CASSLVRLAGVYEQYF
many	TRBD1	TRBJ2-2	TRBV5-5	TGTGCCAGCAGCTTGGATCAGGACAGGGGATGGGCCGGGGAGCTGTTTTTT	CASSLDQDRGWAGELFF
many	TRBD1	TRBJ1-6	TRBV6-5	TGTGCCAGCACTTGGACAGGGGGCGACGGTTCACCCCTCCACTTT	CASTWTGGDGSPLHF
-	-	TRBJ1-3	TRBV18	TGTGCCAGCTCATCCGGAAACACCATATATTTT	CASSSGNTIYF
-	-	TRBJ2-5	TRBV5-4	TGTGCCAGCAGCTTGGCTTATCAGGACCCCCAAGAGACCCAGTACTTC	CASSLAYQDPQETQYF
few	-	TRBJ2-1	TRBV6-6	TGTGCCAGCAGTCCAGACCCCGAGCGGACGTCAAATGAGCAGTTCTTC	CASSPDPERTSNEQFF
many	-	TRBJ1-2	TRBV11-2	TGTGCCAGCAGCTTAGAGGCCGGAGCTAACTATGGCTACACCTTC	CASSLEAGANYGYTF
few	TRBD2	TRBJ2-3	TRBV20-1	TGCAGTGCTAGGCCGGGACTAGCCACAGATACGCAGTATTTT	CSARPGLATDTQYF
-	TRBD1	TRBJ2-1	TRBV20-1	TGCAGTGCTAGATTGACAGGGGTTGCCTACAATGAGCAGTTCTTC	CSARLTGVAYNEQFF
-	-	TRBJ2-7	TRBV3-1	TGTGCCAGCAGCCAAGCGACGACCTACGAGCAGTACTTC	CASSQATTYEQYF
many	-	TRBJ2-7	TRBV28	TGTGCCAGCAGTTTGCAGGGCTACGAGCAGTACTTC	CASSLQGYEQYF
few	TRBD1	TRBJ1-3	TRBV27	TGTGCCAGCAGTCACCGGAGACAGGGTCCAGCGGGAAACACCATATATTTT	CASSHRRQGPAGNTIYF
many	TRBD1	TRBJ2-1	TRBV28	TGTGCCAGCAGTCGATTCGACAGGGGGCCGAACGATGAGCAGTTCTTC	CASSRFDRGPNDEQFF
many	TRBD2	TRBJ2-3	TRBV5-1	TGCGCCAGCAGCCGAGGAGCGGGAACTAGCACAGATACGCAGTATTTT	CASSRGAGTSTDTQYF
few	-	TRBJ2-3	TRBV4-2	TGTGCCAGCAGCCAAGGGGCAGGTCGGGGTCACACAGATACGCAGTATTTT	CASSQGAGRGHTDTQYF
many	TRBD2	TRBJ2-7	TRBV7-8	TGTGCCAGCAGCAGCAAGCGGGAACCACCCTACGAGCAGTACTTC	CASSSKREPPYEQYF
-	TRBD2	TRBJ2-1	TRBV3-1	TGTGCCAGCAGCCGGACTAGCTATGAGCAGTTCTTC	CASSRTSYEQFF
few	TRBD2	TRBJ2-4	TRBV3-1	TGTGCCAGCAGCCAAGCGGGAGGGACCAAAAACATTCAGTACTTC	CASSQAGGTKNIQYF
few	-	TRBJ1-1	TRBV20-1	TGCAGTGCTCCTCACTTCTTCCCAGCTTTCTTT	CSAPHFFPAFF
many	TRBD2	TRBJ2-7	TRBV12-3/TRBV12-4	TGTGCCAGCAGTTTAACGGGAGGGCGGGCCTACGAGCAGTACTTC	CASSLTGGRAYEQYF
few	-	TRBJ2-4	TRBV5-1	TGCGCCAGCAGCTTGGCCACTAGCCAGGGGGCCAAAAACATTCAGTACTTC	CASSLATSQGAKNIQYF
few	-	TRBJ2-1	TRBV6-8	TGTGCCAGCAGCGTAACAGGGTATCAGTTCTTC	CASSVTGYQFF
many	-	TRBJ1-1	TRBV12-3/TRBV12-4	TGTGCCAGCAGTTTAGGGGAGTCGGCTTTCTTT	CASSLGESAFF
-	TRBD2	TRBJ2-7	TRBV11-2	TGTGCCAGCAGCTTAGGCGGGAGGGGGTACGAGCAGTACTTC	CASSLGGRGYEQYF